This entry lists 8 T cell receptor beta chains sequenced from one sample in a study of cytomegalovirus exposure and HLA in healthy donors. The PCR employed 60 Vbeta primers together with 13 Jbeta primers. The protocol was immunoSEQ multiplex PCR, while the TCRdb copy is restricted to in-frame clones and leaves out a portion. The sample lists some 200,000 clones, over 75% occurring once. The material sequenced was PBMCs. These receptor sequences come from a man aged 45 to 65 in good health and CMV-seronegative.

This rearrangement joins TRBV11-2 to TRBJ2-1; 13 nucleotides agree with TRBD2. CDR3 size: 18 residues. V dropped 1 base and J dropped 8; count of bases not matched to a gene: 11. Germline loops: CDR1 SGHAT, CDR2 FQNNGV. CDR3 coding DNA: TGTGCCAGCAGCTTAGGACTAGCGGGGGGTCTGAGGTTTGATGAGCAGTTCTTC. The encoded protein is CASSLGLAGGLRFDEQFF.

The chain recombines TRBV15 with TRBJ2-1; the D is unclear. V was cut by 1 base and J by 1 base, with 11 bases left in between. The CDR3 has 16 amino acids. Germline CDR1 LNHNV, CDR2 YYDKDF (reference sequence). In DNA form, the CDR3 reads TGTGCCACCAGCAGAGTCGGGTTAATTTCCTACAATGAGCAGTTCTTC. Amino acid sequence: CATSRVGLISYNEQFF. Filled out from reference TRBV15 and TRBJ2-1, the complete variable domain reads DAMVIQNPRYQVTQFGKPVTLSCSQTLNHNVMYWYQQKSSQAPKLLFHYYDKDFNNEADTPDNFQSRRPNTSFCFLDIRSPGLGDTAMYLCATSRVGLISYNEQFFGPGTRLTVL.

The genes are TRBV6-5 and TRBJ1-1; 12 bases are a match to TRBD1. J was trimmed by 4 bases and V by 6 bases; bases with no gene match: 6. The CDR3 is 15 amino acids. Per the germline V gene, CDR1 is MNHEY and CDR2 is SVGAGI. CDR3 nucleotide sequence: TGTGCCAGCAGAGGGACAGGGGGCCCTAGCACTGAAGCTTTCTTT. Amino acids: CASRGTGGPSTEAFF.

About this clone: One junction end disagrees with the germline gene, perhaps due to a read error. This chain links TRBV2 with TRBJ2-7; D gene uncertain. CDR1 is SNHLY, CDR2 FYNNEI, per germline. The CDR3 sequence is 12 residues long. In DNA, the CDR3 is TGTGCCGGCAGTGAACTGGGCCCCGAGCAGTACTTC. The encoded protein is CAGSELGPEQYF.

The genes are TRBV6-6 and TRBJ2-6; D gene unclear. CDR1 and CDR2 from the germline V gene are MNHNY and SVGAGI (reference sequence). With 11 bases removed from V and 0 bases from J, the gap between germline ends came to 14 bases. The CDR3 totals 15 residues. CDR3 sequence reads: CALSYGLSGANVLTF. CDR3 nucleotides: TGTGCCCTCAGTTACGGCCTCTCTGGGGCCAACGTCCTGACTTTC.

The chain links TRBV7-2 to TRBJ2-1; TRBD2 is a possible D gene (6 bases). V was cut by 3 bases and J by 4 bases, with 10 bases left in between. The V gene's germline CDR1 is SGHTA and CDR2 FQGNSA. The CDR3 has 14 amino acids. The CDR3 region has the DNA TGTGCCAGCAGCTTCGAGACTAGGTACAATGAGCAGTTCTTC. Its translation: CASSFETRYNEQFF.

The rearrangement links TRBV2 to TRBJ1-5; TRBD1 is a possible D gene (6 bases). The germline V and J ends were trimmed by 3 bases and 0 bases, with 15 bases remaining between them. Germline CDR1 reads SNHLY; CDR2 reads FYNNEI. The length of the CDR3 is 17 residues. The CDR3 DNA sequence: TGTGCCAGCAGTGATATCCAGGGGACCAATAGCAATCAGCCCCAGCATTTT. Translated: CASSDIQGTNSNQPQHF.

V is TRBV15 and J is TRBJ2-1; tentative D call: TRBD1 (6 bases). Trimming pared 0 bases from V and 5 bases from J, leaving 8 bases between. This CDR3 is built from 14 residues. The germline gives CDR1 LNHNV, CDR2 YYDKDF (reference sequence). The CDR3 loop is CATSRDQGHNEQFF. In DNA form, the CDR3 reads TGTGCCACCAGCAGAGATCAGGGGCACAATGAGCAGTTCTTC.